This passage covers 4 T cell receptor beta chains from one sample sequenced in a study of regulatory T cells in long-lasting Graves disease. Indicated time point: persistent/refractory GD, antithyroid drugs over 5 years with positive TRAb. The TCR library was prepared using RNA isolated from PBMCs. Arm-PCR of CDR3 regions and iRepertoire HTBI primers were the basis on which TCR beta libraries were built. TCRdb used MiXCR to reprocess the multiplex PCR reads, holding one entry per CDR3 protein. The sample gives 700,000 or so distinct CDR3 sequences, about 30% of which show up once; roughly 40% is in the top ten. The sample in question was peripheral blood mononuclear cells (PBMCs), obtained when the disease was refractory, from a patient treated with antithyroid drugs. The receptor set was obtained from a female donor with Graves disease.

V gene TRBV4-1 combines with J gene TRBJ2-7; tentatively, D is TRBD1 (5 bases). This CDR3 comprises 16 residues. Germline V lookup: CDR1 MGHRA, CDR2 YSYEKL. V was shortened by 2 bases and J by 2 bases, with 16 bases between the two germline ends. CDR3 residues: CASSQPRRQSPYEQYF. The CDR3 coding sequence is TGCGCCAGCAGCCAACCCAGGAGACAGTCCCCCTACGAGCAGTACTTC.

The chain uses TRBV29-1 and TRBJ1-6, with D possibly TRBD1 on 6 matching bases. Germline V gene data show CDR1 as SQVTM and CDR2 as ANQGSEA. The germline V and J ends were trimmed by 4 bases and 9 bases, with 16 bases remaining between them. This CDR3 contains 14 residues. The CDR3 nucleotides read TGCAGCGTTGGAATAGGGGGAGTGAGTTCACCCCTCCACTTT. The encoded protein is CSVGIGGVSSPLHF.

In its sample, this clonotype was seen a few times. The gene calls are TRBV3-1 and TRBJ2-7; D gene uncertain. With 3 bases removed from V and 6 bases from J, the gap between germline ends came to 12 bases. This CDR3 comprises 13 residues. Per the germline V gene, CDR1 is LGHDT and CDR2 is YNNKEL (reference sequence). This CDR3 is CASSQLSHREQYF. CDR3 DNA sequence: TGTGCCAGCAGCCAGTTATCGCATCGCGAGCAGTACTTC.

There are many counts of this clonotype. This sequence joins TRBV2 and TRBJ2-2, with TRBD2 identical over 9 bases. CDR1 is SNHLY, CDR2 FYNNEI, per germline. V gave up 3 bases and J gave up 5 bases; unmatched junction bases: 7. The CDR3 length is 16 residues. CDR3 sequence (DNA): TGTGCCAGCAGTGACGTAGCGGGAGTGTCAACCGGGGAGCTGTTTTTT. It is translated as CASSDVAGVSTGELFF. Variable domain in full (rest from reference TRBV2 and TRBJ2-2): EPEVTQTPSHQVTQMGQEVILRCVPISNHLYFYWYRQILGQKVEFLVSFYNNEISEKSEIFDDQFSVERPDGSNFTLKIRSTKLEDSAMYFCASSDVAGVSTGELFFGEGSRLTVL.